What follows is one T cell receptor (beta chain) and its context. This record belongs to a study of blood T cell repertoires in COVID-19. Study overall: PBMCs, B-cell-depleted T cells, or T cells provided the cDNA or gDNA that made up the material.

Per germline, CDR1 LNHDA and CDR2 SQIVND (reference sequence). The CDR3 is 14 residues long. V was trimmed by 4 bases and J by 3 bases, leaving 9 bases between them. In the authors' workflow: Amplified reference gene primers provided the basis for estimating nucleated cell counts. Sequencing used immunoSEQ multiplex PCR; TCRdb keeps in-frame clones, though not all of them. D and trimming come from the DNA, and the V and J calls and clone size come from that table. This sample has 250,000 to 400,000 clones; around 87% occur once, and the top ten carry approximately 5.3%. Cohort allocation depended upon clinical history that participants reported.

This TCR came from a woman in her twenties or thirties who had recovered from COVID-19. Sequencing was carried out using PBMCs or T cells enriched from blood (not recorded which). V usage is TRBV19 and J usage is TRBJ2-2; D remains ambiguous. Here the CDR3 DNA reads TGTGCCAGTAGTACCCACACCGACACCGGGGAGCTGTTTTTT. It yields the protein CASSTHTDTGELFF.